These 25 T cell receptor beta chains originate from one sample sequenced in a study of technical replicates of blood from several donors. Profiled with immunoSEQ multiplex PCR; TCRdb holds only in-frame clones, not every one. The table has tens of thousands of clones, 94% seen once. The sample consisted of T cells isolated from PBMCs. The receptors stem from a human donor in good health.

The rearrangement links TRBV7-9 to TRBJ2-7; D is possibly TRBD1 (5 bases). Between the trimmed V and J ends, which lost 5 bases and 6 bases, there was a span of 14 bases. Looked up from germline, CDR1 is SEHNR and CDR2 is FQNEAQ (reference sequence). There are 13 residues in the CDR3. The CDR3 bases are TGTGCCAGCAGCAGGCAGGACAAGACCGAGCAGTACTTC. Protein product: CASSRQDKTEQYF. Full variable domain (outside the CDR3, taken from reference TRBV7-9 and TRBJ2-7): DTGVSQNPRHKITKRGQNVTFRCDPISEHNRLYWYRQTLGQGPEFLTYFQNEAQLEKSRLLSDRFSAERPKGSFSTLEIQRTEQGDSAMYLCASSRQDKTEQYFGPGTRLTVT.

The V gene is TRBV11-2, the J gene TRBJ1-1; 7 bases agree with TRBD1. This CDR3 is built from 18 residues. The germline CDR1 and CDR2 sequences are SGHAT and FQNNGV. The J segment lost 0 bases and the V segment lost 2 bases, leaving 12 bases of the junction unmatched. CDR3 sequence reads: CASSLLGGQLLMNTEAFF. In nucleotides, the CDR3 is TGTGCCAGCAGCTTATTAGGGGGACAGTTACTCATGAACACTGAAGCTTTCTTT.

This chain joins TRBV4-1 and TRBJ2-7; maybe TRBD2 (6 bases). The CDR3 has 15 amino acids. V gave up 1 base and J gave up 0 bases, with 10 bases separating them. Germline lookup yields CDR1 MGHRA and CDR2 YSYEKL. The CDR3 DNA reads TGCGCCAGCAGCCAAGCCCGGCGGGACTCCTACGAGCAGTACTTC. As protein: CASSQARRDSYEQYF.

The chain is built from TRBV11-3 and TRBJ2-5, with 9 bases that match TRBD1. There are 15 residues in the CDR3. The V segment lost 5 bases and the J segment 2 bases; nucleotides outside the gene matches: 6. The germline V gene has CDR1 SGHNT and CDR2 YENEEA. The CDR3 reads CASSLRDRGQETQYF. CDR3 DNA sequence: TGTGCCAGCAGCCTCCGAGACAGGGGGCAAGAGACCCAGTACTTC.

V is TRBV2 and J is TRBJ2-4; D may be TRBD1 (6 bases). Trimming cost V 2 bases and J 2 bases, with 7 bases left between them. The CDR3 is 14 amino acids. Looked up from germline, CDR1 is SNHLY and CDR2 is FYNNEI. The CDR3 DNA sequence: TGTGCCAGCAGTGAAACAGGGACCAAAAACATTCAGTACTTC. Encoded protein: CASSETGTKNIQYF.

V gene TRBV19 combines with J gene TRBJ1-4; D is unclear. From germline, CDR1 is LNHDA and CDR2 SQIVND (reference sequence). Deletions cut 4 bases from V and 5 bases from J, with 14 bases between. The CDR3 has 15 amino acids. In nucleotides, the CDR3 is TGTGCCAGTAGTAACGAGGTGTTGCGAAATGAAAAACTGTTTTTT. This codes for CASSNEVLRNEKLFF.

This rearrangement joins TRBV5-4 to TRBJ2-5; perhaps TRBD1 as D (5 bases). The CDR3 extends over 13 amino acids. Germline CDR1 SGHNT, CDR2 YYREEE (reference sequence). Trimming took 4 bases from V and 2 from J, leaving 9 bases between them. CDR3 DNA sequence: TGTGCCAGCAGCCCCGACAGTCAAGAGACCCAGTACTTC. This encodes CASSPDSQETQYF.

This clone appeared a single time. The chain employs TRBV28 and TRBJ1-4; 7 bases line up with TRBD1. Trimming at V came to 3 bases and at J to 8 bases, leaving 12 bases not matched to a gene. The CDR3 sequence is 16 residues long. CDR1 is MDHEN and CDR2 is SYDVKM in the germline V gene. CDR3 DNA sequence: TGTGCCAGCAGTTTTTGGGCCCGACAGGGTGAGGAAAAACTGTTTTTT. It specifies CASSFWARQGEEKLFF.

This chain uses TRBV5-4 with TRBJ2-3, with a possible D match to TRBD1 (6 bases). This CDR3 has 14 amino acids. Germline V lookup: CDR1 SGHNT, CDR2 YYREEE (reference sequence). V was cut by 1 base and J by 3 bases, with 9 bases left in between. In DNA form, the CDR3 reads TGTGCCAGCAGCTTGCAGGGGAGAACAGATACGCAGTATTTT. Amino acid sequence: CASSLQGRTDTQYF.

V and J are TRBV5-1 and TRBJ1-2; a possible D gene is TRBD1 (6 bases). CDR1 is SGHRS, CDR2 YFSETQ, per germline. The V gene lost 2 bases and the J gene lost 4 bases, with 15 bases spanning the gap. This CDR3 spans 15 amino acids. The CDR3 is CASSLRTDLPYGYTF. The CDR3 DNA reads TGCGCCAGCAGCTTACGGACAGACCTCCCCTATGGCTACACCTTC.

CDR3 nucleotides: TGTGCCAGCAGCTCAGGGGGACTAGCGGGGAAGAAGACCCAGTACTTC. This gives the protein CASSSGGLAGKKTQYF. The chain carries TRBV11-3 and TRBJ2-5; 13 bases are shared with TRBD2. The CDR3 is made up of 16 amino acids. CDR1 and CDR2 from the germline V gene are SGHNT and YENEEA. Trimming cost V 4 bases and J 6 bases; bases outside gene matches: 8.

This rearrangement joins TRBV4-1 to TRBJ2-1; 8 nucleotides agree with TRBD2. The CDR3 extends over 15 amino acids. V gave up 4 bases and J gave up 6 bases; unmatched junction bases: 8. The germline V gene has CDR1 MGHRA and CDR2 YSYEKL. The CDR3 DNA reads as TGCGCCAGCAGCCCTCCGGGACTAGGTGGCAATGAGCAGTTCTTC. Translated: CASSPPGLGGNEQFF.

The chain has TRBV6-5 and TRBJ2-1; possibly TRBD2 for D (6 bases). V shed 11 bases and J shed 2 bases, with 16 bases lying between them. The CDR3 has 14 residues. Looked up from germline, CDR1 is MNHEY and CDR2 is SVGAGI. CDR3 loop: CASRETRTYNEQFF. The DNA of the CDR3 is TGTGCCTCCCGGGAGACTCGTACCTACAATGAGCAGTTCTTC.

CDR3 nucleotide sequence: TGTGCCAGTAGTACTCATACAGGATTGAACACTGAAGCTTTCTTT. Its translation: CASSTHTGLNTEAFF. The chain joins TRBV19 to TRBJ1-1, with D possibly being TRBD1 (5 bases). With 4 bases removed from V and 0 bases from J, the gap between germline ends came to 12 bases. Germline values: CDR1 LNHDA, CDR2 SQIVND (reference sequence). The CDR3 is 15 amino acids.

This chain links TRBV15 with TRBJ2-5; D is possibly TRBD2 (6 bases). This CDR3 region has 13 residues. In germline, CDR1 is LNHNV, CDR2 YYDKDF (reference sequence). V was cut by 8 bases and J by 8 bases, with 18 bases left in between. CDR3 bases: TGTGCCACCCGGACTAAGAGTAAGGTAACCCAGTACTTC. Translating it yields CATRTKSKVTQYF.

This sequence joins TRBV5-1 and TRBJ1-2; no reliable D call. V dropped 0 bases and J dropped 0 bases, with 6 bases sitting between them. CDR3 size: 14 residues. Germline loops: CDR1 SGHRS, CDR2 YFSETQ. The CDR3 spells CASSLDSSNYGYTF. Here the CDR3 DNA reads TGCGCCAGCAGCTTGGACAGTTCTAACTATGGCTACACCTTC.

This chain uses TRBV4-1 with TRBJ1-1; unclear D gene. This CDR3 is 14 amino acids long. The ends were cut back, 3 bases at V and 7 bases at J, with 15 bases in the middle. From germline, CDR1 is MGHRA and CDR2 YSYEKL. CDR3 nucleotides: TGCGCCAGCAGCCAGGTCGGGGAGGACCTTGAAGCTTTCTTT. This gives the protein CASSQVGEDLEAFF.

This clone was observed a few times. The gene calls are TRBV7-9 and TRBJ2-1; D is unresolved. The length of the CDR3 is 14 residues. CDR1 SEHNR and CDR2 FQNEAQ come from the germline V gene (reference sequence). The V end lost 9 bases, the J end lost 14 bases, and 26 bases lay between the germline ends. CDR3 residues: CASLGPLVITSEFF. CDR3 sequence (DNA): TGTGCCAGTCTTGGGCCACTGGTAATAACGTCGGAGTTCTTC.

This clone was counted once. The J gene is TRBJ2-2, the V gene TRBV4-1; possible D gene TRBD1, 6 bases. V lost 1 base to trimming and J lost 6 bases, with 15 bases between them. CDR3 length: 16 amino acids. Germline CDR1 reads MGHRA; CDR2 reads YSYEKL. CDR3 in amino acids: CASSQVSTGSSGELFF. The CDR3 DNA is TGCGCCAGCAGCCAAGTGTCTACAGGGTCTTCCGGGGAGCTGTTTTTT.

CDR3 sequence (DNA): TGCGCCAGCAGCTTGTGGCAACCAGGGGGGGAGCTGTTTTTT. Protein product: CASSLWQPGGELFF. The chain joins TRBV5-1 to TRBJ2-2; possibly TRBD1 for D (5 bases). Trimming took off 1 base at V and 8 bases at J, with 12 bases between the two ends. Germline CDR1 and CDR2: SGHRS and YFSETQ. The CDR3 is made up of 14 amino acids.

The CDR3 DNA reads as TGTGCCAGCAGCTTACGTAGGGGACTAGCGGGAGACGAGCAGTTCTTC. This codes for CASSLRRGLAGDEQFF. The chain is built from TRBV11-2 and TRBJ2-1; 14 nucleotides agree with TRBD2. V dropped 2 bases and J dropped 10; count of bases not matched to a gene: 7. This CDR3 comprises 16 residues. Germline CDR1 SGHAT, CDR2 FQNNGV.

CDR3 in DNA: TGTGCCTGGAGTGTGGAGAGGGTGGAAGAGACCCAGTACTTC. Translation gives CAWSVERVEETQYF. This chain links TRBV30 with TRBJ2-5; D is possibly TRBD2 (5 bases). Trimming removed 0 bases from V and 3 bases from J, with 11 bases in between. There are 14 residues in the CDR3. Germline CDR1 and CDR2: GTSNPN and SVGIG (reference sequence).

The chain carries TRBV5-1 and TRBJ2-7, with 9 bases identical to TRBD2. V shed 2 bases and J 3 bases; nucleotides not matched to a gene: 3. Germline loops: CDR1 SGHRS, CDR2 YFSETQ. The CDR3 is made up of 14 amino acids. The CDR3 loop is CASSLGSGSYEQYF. CDR3 nucleotide sequence: TGCGCCAGCAGCTTAGGTAGCGGGAGCTACGAGCAGTACTTC.

The V call is TRBV4-1, the J call TRBJ2-3; 11 nucleotides agree with TRBD2. With V trimmed by 0 bases and J by 7 bases, 9 bases remained unmatched. Germline values: CDR1 MGHRA, CDR2 YSYEKL. The CDR3 has 17 residues. The CDR3 region has the DNA TGCGCCAGCAGCCAAGATTCACTAGCGGGAGTGGAGAATACGCAGTATTTT. Its protein is CASSQDSLAGVENTQYF.

The J gene is TRBJ2-7, the V gene TRBV4-1, with D possibly matching TRBD1 (5 bases). In germline, CDR1 is MGHRA, CDR2 YSYEKL. V was clipped by 9 bases and J by 4 bases, with 16 bases between them. This CDR3 spans 13 amino acids. CDR3 coding DNA: TGCGCCAGTTCGACAGCGAAAAGTTACGAGCAGTACTTC. This codes for CASSTAKSYEQYF.